This TCR beta chain came from a study of a mutant IDH1 vaccine in newly diagnosed glioma. Turning to the study itself: Treated patients, around 60% male and roughly 40% female, averaged approximately 40 years of age. Week 47 marked visit V13, whereas week 35 marked visit V12.

Concerning this clone: Its antigen is unknown.

Time point here: week 35, safety follow-up. The investigators gave 300 ug of mutant IDH1 20-mer peptide in each vaccine dose, together with topical imiquimod. In germline, CDR1 is MRHNA, CDR2 SNTAGT. This CDR3 contains 13 residues. V was clipped by 1 base and J by 1 base, with 4 bases between them. Measured with immunoSEQ multiplex PCR; TCRdb has only the in-frame clones, and not every one. The sample has tens of thousands of clones, 70% to 90% seen once. The chain employs TRBV6-4 and TRBJ1-1; D is undetermined. The sample consisted of PBMCs, taken from a glioma patient whose treatment included an IDH1 peptide vaccine. The clonotype originates from a woman aged 40 to 50 with glioma. The CDR3 loop reads CASSDFPNTEAFF. DNA of the CDR3: TGTGCCAGCAGTGACTTCCCGAACACTGAAGCTTTCTTT.